This paragraph covers one T cell receptor (beta chain) sequence. What it recognizes is unknown. Sample-barcoded 5' priming and a J-beta primer mix drove a second PCR of about 6 to 11 cycles. Every cDNA molecule carried a tag from a template-switch adaptor bearing 12 random nucleotides. All samples gave at least 3 million CDR3-containing paired-end reads. TCRdb re-derived calls from the 5' RACE reads in MiXCR, one entry per CDR3 protein. Among over 1,500,000 distinct CDR3 sequences listed, around 42% were seen once. This specimen comes from a study of blood T cells in healthy people across ages. Study overall: About one barcoded beta molecule was captured per two T cells (by template switching). Study-level results: Conclusively comparing naive with antigen-experienced cells was impossible with unsorted PBMCs.

Germline lookup yields CDR1 SGDLS and CDR2 YYNGEE. CDR3 length: 15 amino acids. V gave up 3 bases and J gave up 1 base, with 13 bases separating them. This receptor was taken from a human donor in good health. The sample consisted of blood. The chain recombines TRBV9 with TRBJ1-1, with D possibly matching TRBD1 (6 bases). The CDR3 sequence is CASSEGTNKNTEAFF. In nucleotides, the CDR3 is TGTGCCAGCAGCGAGGGGACAAATAAGAACACTGAAGCTTTCTTT.